A single T cell receptor (beta chain) is shown here with its context. The target antigen is unknown. These data originate in a study of CD4+ T cells in melanoma. Germline CDR1 and CDR2: MNHEY and SVGAGI. The V and J ends lost 0 bases and 8 bases respectively, with 19 bases between them. The CDR3 contains 16 residues. Profiling relied on immunoSEQ multiplex PCR, and the TCRdb table lists in-frame clones only, not all of them. The sample holds about 9,900 clones; about 63% are singletons and the top ten take 16%. Study-level findings and limits: CD8+ T cell, macrophage and B cell function reportedly correlated with neoantigen-specific CD4+ T cells. In melanoma, neoantigen-specific CD4+ T cells reportedly differed in differentiation state.

The sample taken for sequencing was cells from a culture (not recorded whether cultured in vitro). This chain uses TRBV6-5 with TRBJ1-2; the D gene is possibly TRBD1 (6 bases). This receptor was identified in a human donor with melanoma. The CDR3 loop is CASSYSQGFSGTGYTF. For the CDR3, the DNA is TGTGCCAGCAGTTACTCCCAGGGGTTTTCGGGCACCGGCTACACCTTC.